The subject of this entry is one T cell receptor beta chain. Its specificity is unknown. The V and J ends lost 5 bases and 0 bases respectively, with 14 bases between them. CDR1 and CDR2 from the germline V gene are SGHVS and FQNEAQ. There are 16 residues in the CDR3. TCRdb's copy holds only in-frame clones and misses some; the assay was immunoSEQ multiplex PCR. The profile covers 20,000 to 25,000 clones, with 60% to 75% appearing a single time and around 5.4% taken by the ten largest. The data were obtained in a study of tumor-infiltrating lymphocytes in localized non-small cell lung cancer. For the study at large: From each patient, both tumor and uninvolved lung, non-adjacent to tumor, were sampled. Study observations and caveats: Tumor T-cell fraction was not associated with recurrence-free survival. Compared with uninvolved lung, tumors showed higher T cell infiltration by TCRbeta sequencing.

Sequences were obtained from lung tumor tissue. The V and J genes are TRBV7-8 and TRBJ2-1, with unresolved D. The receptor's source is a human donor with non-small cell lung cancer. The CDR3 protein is CASSDVARSSYNEQFF. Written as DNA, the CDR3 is TGTGCCAGCAGCGATGTGGCGCGCAGCTCCTACAATGAGCAGTTCTTC.